The sequence of this T cell receptor beta chain was determined in a study of T cells in AML relapse after transplant (dated by TCRdb to about 2019). General notes on the study: The remission controls were clinically matched patients who stayed in long-term complete remission and had follow-up of more than 3 years. Remission samples were bone marrow collected about 1 year after HSCT from patients who maintained complete remission. In this retrospective study, inhibitory receptor expression and TCR repertoires of bone marrow T cells were examined in patients given allogeneic HSCT for myeloid malignancy. Broader findings and caveats from the paper: TCR repertoire comparisons rested on very few samples, with only a few individuals per group for unsorted bone marrow.

Library preparation used PCR. Instead of multiplex PCR, a modified RACE PCR protocol was used to amplify TCR alpha and beta chains from RNA. The libraries were sequenced on an Illumina MiSeq, and sample-specific barcode combinations were used to demultiplex the raw reads. Under the source paper's analysis protocol: TCR clonotypes were identified from the sequencing reads using MiXCR software. TCRdb reprocessed the public reads (quality trimming at Q25 with fastp, clone calling with MiXCR) and kept in-frame beta chains. Each record represents a unique CDR3 protein, reported with the most common genes and DNA among its rows. These V and J calls rely on TCRdb rather than the paper's analysis. The sample table lists around 3,500 distinct CDR3 sequences, about 11% of them with a count of one. The ten largest clones add up to approximately 29% of the sample. This clonotype is identified as medium-sized (0.01 to 0.1%). Its antigen has not been determined. No clone much larger than this one lies a single base away; base qualities are absent.

As encoded in the germline V gene, CDR1 is SGHTA while CDR2 is FQGNSA. V drops 4 bases and J drops 9 bases, leaving 19 bases in between. The CDR3 has 16 amino acids, counting the end cysteine and phenylalanine. Of all the DNA, just the CDR3 is kept, 48 bases in frame from base 1. Sequenced here: bone marrow, either the whole sample or a sorted T cell fraction (not recorded which), sampled in complete remission. The V and J genes are TRBV7-2 and TRBJ1-6; a tentative D call is TRBD1 (5 bases match). The origin of this receptor is a human donor who had a stem cell transplant for acute myeloid leukemia. In patients who had a transplant, some T cells may come from the graft donor. The nucleotide sequence is TGTGCCAGCAGCTCTCGAGGGGATGGGGGAGGTTCACCCCTCCACTTT. The encoded protein is CASSSRGDGGGSPLHF.